The 23 T cell receptor beta chains listed next were all sequenced from one sample in a study of TIL therapy for anti-PD-1-resistant metastatic lung cancer. Sequencing used immunoSEQ v3. Repertoires were generated with immunoSEQ multiplex PCR, while TCRdb's copy carries only in-frame clones and drops some. In the table there are more than 45,000 clones, about 70% of which are singletons. Time point here: pre-treatment sample, taken before nivolumab and TIL therapy. The specimen was blood, collected at baseline. The receptors were sampled from a person aged 25-80 years with non-small cell lung cancer.

This chain connects TRBV9 to TRBJ1-6; TRBD1 matches 10 bases. Germline V gene sequence: CDR1 SGDLS, CDR2 YYNGEE. Trimming took 4 bases from V and 9 from J; bases not matched to a gene: 7. The CDR3 sequence is 15 residues long. The DNA of the CDR3 is TGTGCCAGCAGCCCAAGGACAGGGGGTGGTTCACCCCTCCACTTT. Protein: CASSPRTGGGSPLHF.

The rearrangement joins TRBV6-5 to TRBJ2-7; D might be TRBD1 (6 bases). Per germline, CDR1 MNHEY and CDR2 SVGAGI. The CDR3 loop spans 15 amino acids. V was cut by 0 bases and J by 7 bases, with 16 bases left in between. The CDR3 loop is CASSYSGARVGEQYF. DNA of the CDR3: TGTGCCAGCAGTTACTCGGGGGCGCGGGTCGGGGAGCAGTACTTC.

This rearrangement joins TRBV9 to TRBJ2-5; D unclear. The V gene lost 0 bases and the J gene lost 1 base, with 16 bases spanning the gap. Germline V lookup: CDR1 SGDLS, CDR2 YYNGEE. The CDR3 contains 17 residues. The CDR3 loop reads CASSVGVGALPQETQYF. The CDR3 nucleotides read TGTGCCAGCAGCGTAGGGGTCGGAGCCCTTCCCCAAGAGACCCAGTACTTC.

The sample holds a few counts of this clone. The chain employs TRBV7-7 and TRBJ1-3; 8 bases map to TRBD1. CDR3 length equals 14 residues. CDR1 and CDR2 (germline): SSHAT, FNYEAQ (reference sequence). With V trimmed by 6 bases and J by 4 bases, 5 bases remained unmatched. CDR3 amino acids: CASSAGTGGNTIYF. The CDR3 coding sequence is TGTGCCAGCAGTGCCGGGACAGGCGGAAACACCATATATTTT. The full variable domain, rest sourced from reference TRBV7-7 and TRBJ1-3, is GAGVSQSPRYKVTKRGQDVTLRCDPISSHATLYWYQQALGQGPEFLTYFNYEAQPDKSGLPSDRFSAERPEGSISTLTIQRTEQRDSAMYRCASSAGTGGNTIYFGEGSWLTVV.

The chain employs TRBV7-2 and TRBJ1-1; D gene ambiguous. Trimming cost V 5 bases and J 8 bases, with 9 bases left between them. The germline V gene encodes CDR1 SGHTA and CDR2 FQGNSA. This CDR3 has 11 residues. CDR3 nucleotide sequence: TGTGCCAGCAGCCTGTCGTTAGAAGCTTTCTTT. As protein: CASSLSLEAFF.

The chain has TRBV19 and TRBJ1-5, with D possibly TRBD1 on 6 matching bases. The germline V and J ends were trimmed by 10 bases and 4 bases, with 20 bases remaining between them. The germline gives CDR1 LNHDA, CDR2 SQIVND (reference sequence). The length of the CDR3 is 15 residues. CDR3 protein: CATTFGGGVNQPQHF. The DNA of the CDR3 is TGTGCCACCACGTTCGGGGGCGGGGTGAATCAGCCCCAGCATTTT.

As for this clone: The junction and the germline gene differ at one end; a read error may be behind it. The chain uses TRBV2 and TRBJ1-1; D gene ambiguous. Germline values: CDR1 SNHLY, CDR2 FYNNEI. The CDR3 length is 8 residues. DNA of the CDR3: TGTGCCAGCACTGAAGCTTTCTTT. This sequence encodes CASTEAFF.

This clone has a handful of counts. This chain joins TRBV7-3 and TRBJ2-2; possible D gene TRBD1, 6 bases. CDR3 length: 15 residues. CDR1 SGHTA and CDR2 FQGTGA come from the germline V gene. V dropped 0 bases and J dropped 9 bases, with 14 bases sitting between them. The CDR3 protein is CASSLTGGTSRELFF. The CDR3, as DNA: TGTGCCAGCAGCTTAACAGGGGGTACCTCGAGGGAGCTGTTTTTT.

The chain has TRBV4-3 and TRBJ2-1, with 9 bases aligning to TRBD2. The CDR3 has 19 amino acids. Trimming removed 0 bases from V and 4 bases from J; junction bases left unmatched: 13. Germline V CDR1 and CDR2: LGHNA, YSLEER. CDR3: CASSQDQGSWTSVYNEQFF. The CDR3 bases are TGCGCCAGCAGCCAAGATCAGGGAAGTTGGACTAGCGTATACAATGAGCAGTTCTTC.

The CDR3 reads CASSLKTQIPNEKLFF. As DNA, the CDR3 is TGTGCCAGCAGCTTAAAAACCCAGATTCCTAATGAAAAACTGTTTTTT. The J gene is TRBJ1-4, the V gene TRBV7-9; no definite D call. This CDR3 comprises 16 residues. Germline V gene sequence: CDR1 SEHNR, CDR2 FQNEAQ (reference sequence). V was cut by 2 bases and J by 3 bases, with 13 bases left in between.

The gene calls are TRBV28 and TRBJ1-5, with unresolved D. The germline V and J ends were trimmed by 5 bases and 2 bases, with 13 bases remaining between them. The germline CDR1 and CDR2 sequences are MDHEN and SYDVKM. The CDR3 totals 15 residues. CDR3 protein: CASSKYGVGNQPQHF. Written as DNA, the CDR3 is TGTGCCAGCAGTAAATACGGGGTGGGCAATCAGCCCCAGCATTTT. The full variable domain, rest sourced from reference TRBV28 and TRBJ1-5, is DVKVTQSSRYLVKRTGEKVFLECVQDMDHENMFWYRQDPGLGLRLIYFSYDVKMKEKGDIPEGYSVSREKKERFSLILESASTNQTSMYLCASSKYGVGNQPQHFGDGTRLSIL.

The CDR3 protein is CASSPTKAGGETQYF. In nucleotides, the CDR3 is TGTGCCAGCAGCCCGACTAAGGCGGGAGGAGAGACCCAGTACTTC. J is TRBJ2-5 and V is TRBV7-9; 8 bases agree with TRBD2. The CDR3 loop spans 15 amino acids. Losses at the gene ends were 5 bases for V and 4 bases for J; bases not matched to a gene: 9. From germline, CDR1 is SEHNR and CDR2 FQNEAQ (reference sequence).

This clone was seen a handful of times. This rearrangement joins TRBV20-1 to TRBJ2-3, with D possibly TRBD2 on 5 matching bases. Trimming removed 6 bases at V and 6 bases at J, with 7 bases between. Germline CDR1 reads DFQATT; CDR2 reads SNEGSKA (reference sequence). The CDR3 runs to 10 residues. As DNA, the CDR3 is TGCAGTGCGGAGCGGGATACGCAGTATTTT. Translating gives CSAERDTQYF.

This chain uses TRBV5-6 with TRBJ2-7; 7 nucleotides agree with TRBD1. The V gene's germline CDR1 is SGHDT and CDR2 YYEEEE. Trimming at V came to 6 bases and at J to 3 bases, leaving 12 bases not matched to a gene. The CDR3 is made up of 15 amino acids. The chain's CDR3 is CASTDGTGAIYEQYF. The CDR3 DNA is TGTGCCAGCACAGACGGTACAGGGGCTATCTACGAGCAGTACTTC.

The chain is built from TRBV4-2 and TRBJ2-7; D remains unclear. The CDR3 extends over 17 amino acids. Germline CDR1 is LGHNA and CDR2 is YNFKEQ. The V and J ends lost 1 base and 5 bases respectively, with 21 bases between them. The CDR3 is CASSQGPSGSTFDEQYF. CDR3 nucleotides: TGTGCCAGCAGCCAAGGGCCCTCGGGTAGCACCTTCGACGAGCAGTACTTC.

The rearrangement links TRBV5-1 to TRBJ2-2; no reliable D call. Per germline, CDR1 SGHRS and CDR2 YFSETQ. The CDR3 loop spans 13 amino acids. V was clipped by 0 bases and J by 3 bases, with 3 bases between them. The CDR3 coding sequence is TGCGCCAGCAGCTTGGAATACACCGGGGAGCTGTTTTTT. Residues: CASSLEYTGELFF.

The chain employs TRBV18 and TRBJ2-7; 8 bases map to TRBD1. CDR1 KGHSH and CDR2 LQKENI come from the germline V gene. This CDR3 region has 16 residues. Trimming at V came to 0 bases and at J to 4 bases, leaving 8 bases not matched to a gene. The CDR3 reads CASSPPGQGAMYEQYF. The CDR3 DNA follows: TGTGCCAGCTCACCACCGGGGCAGGGGGCCATGTACGAGCAGTACTTC.

The rearrangement uses TRBV14 and TRBJ2-5; 9 nucleotides match TRBD2. Per the germline V gene, CDR1 is SGHDN and CDR2 is FVKESK. The trim removed 3 bases at V and 0 bases at J, leaving 14 bases unmatched. The CDR3 contains 19 residues. CDR3 amino acids: CASSHPSGTPSWYQETQYF. DNA of the CDR3: TGTGCCAGCAGCCACCCTAGCGGGACCCCCTCTTGGTACCAAGAGACCCAGTACTTC.

The chain joins TRBV5-4 to TRBJ2-3; D is uncertain. Trimming left V 2 bases short and J 8 bases short, with 6 bases between. CDR3 length equals 11 residues. Germline CDR1 is SGHNT and CDR2 is YYREEE (reference sequence). The CDR3 bases are TGTGCCAGCAGCTTAATGGGTACGCAGTATTTT. Translation gives CASSLMGTQYF.

The V and J genes are TRBV19 and TRBJ1-2, with no clear D. The CDR3 totals 14 residues. Germline CDR1 is LNHDA and CDR2 is SQIVND (reference sequence). V lost 5 bases and J lost 6, with 16 bases in between. As DNA, the CDR3 is TGTGCCAGTAGTTCCAAAGGGCAGATCCATGGCTACACCTTC. As protein: CASSSKGQIHGYTF.

CDR3: CASAIGTEYNEQFF. For the CDR3, the DNA is TGCGCCAGCGCCATCGGAACAGAATACAATGAGCAGTTCTTC. The chain recombines TRBV5-1 with TRBJ2-1; D unresolved. The CDR3 consists of 14 residues. The germline CDR1 and CDR2 sequences are SGHRS and YFSETQ. Trimming took off 7 bases at V and 4 bases at J, with 15 bases between the two ends. Filled out from reference TRBV5-1 and TRBJ2-1, the complete variable domain reads KAGVTQTPRYLIKTRGQQVTLSCSPISGHRSVSWYQQTPGQGLQFLFEYFSETQRNKGNFPGRFSGRQFSNSRSEMNVSTLELGDSALYLCASAIGTEYNEQFFGPGTRLTVL.

This clone was observed a single time. The chain couples TRBV6-1 to TRBJ1-5; D gene uncertain. The CDR3 spans 15 residues. The germline V gene encodes CDR1 MNHNS and CDR2 SASEGT. Trimming shortened V by 0 bases and J by 7 bases, and 13 bases separated the two germline ends. CDR3 in amino acids: CASSEALQKGQPQHF. The CDR3 DNA follows: TGTGCCAGCAGTGAAGCGCTTCAGAAAGGCCAGCCCCAGCATTTT.

As regards this clone: One junction end disagrees with the germline gene, perhaps due to a read error. The V call is TRBV7-7, the J call TRBJ2-2; TRBD1 is a possible D gene (6 bases). Looked up from germline, CDR1 is SSHAT and CDR2 is FNYEAQ (reference sequence). The CDR3 has 15 residues. The CDR3 DNA sequence: TGTGCTAGCAGCTTAGGCCAGGGGTTCGCCGGGGAGCTGTTTTTT. Its translation is CASSLGQGFAGELFF.